This T cell receptor beta chain was obtained from a study of blood T cell repertoires in COVID-19. For the study at large: Italy, Spain and the United States were the sources of the convalescent and acute COVID-19 samples. The cDNA or gDNA used as material had been derived from T cells, B-cell-depleted T cells, or PBMCs.

The germline V gene encodes CDR1 SEHNR and CDR2 FQNEAQ (reference sequence). CDR3 length: 14 residues. V trimming: 1 base; J trimming: 6 bases; junction bases outside the gene matches: 4. Original analysis: Estimated nucleated cell counts came from reference gene primer amplification. TCRdb keeps only in-frame clones here, not all; method: immunoSEQ multiplex PCR. The V and J calls and the clone size are those of that table, but D and trimming were determined from the DNA. The sample contains 86,000 or so clones, roughly 89% of which appear only once. The chain joins TRBV7-9 to TRBJ1-2; 8 bases fit TRBD1. The sequenced sample consisted of peripheral blood. This sequence originates from a woman aged 50 to 65 in a cohort sampled during active COVID-19. The CDR3 coding sequence is TGTGCCAGCAGCTTAGATCAGGGGGCGGATGGCTACACCTTC. Encoded protein: CASSLDQGADGYTF.